The 9 T cell receptor beta chains listed next were all sequenced from one sample in a study of blood T cells in healthy people across ages. Primed by a sample-barcoded 5' primer and a J-beta primer mix, a second PCR proceeded for 7 to 11 cycles. One entry per CDR3 protein results from TCRdb running MiXCR on the 5' RACE reads. The repertoire consists of more than 800,000 distinct CDR3 sequences, with 40% to 55% occurring once and the leading ten covering about 20%. The sample consisted of blood. These receptors were taken from a woman aged 60-70 years in good health.

This clonotype was counted only a few times. The J gene is TRBJ2-3, the V gene TRBV9; unclear D gene. V lost 1 base and J lost 4, with 7 bases in between. Germline V lookup: CDR1 SGDLS, CDR2 YYNGEE. The CDR3 has 13 amino acids. CDR3 nucleotides: TGTGCCAGCAGCGTAAACCCCTCAGATACGCAGTATTTT. This gives the protein CASSVNPSDTQYF.

The chain uses TRBV3-1 and TRBJ1-2; D is unclear. Germline loops: CDR1 LGHDT, CDR2 YNNKEL (reference sequence). V was shortened by 0 bases and J by 7 bases, with 12 bases between the two germline ends. This CDR3 spans 14 amino acids. CDR3 coding DNA: TGTGCCAGCAGCCAAGATTTCGGGTCTGGTGGCTACACCTTC. Residues: CASSQDFGSGGYTF.

As to this clonotype: The junction shows a germline mismatch at one end, possibly a read error. The V call is TRBV4-1, the J call TRBJ2-3; TRBD2 matches at 12 bases. This CDR3 spans 16 amino acids. The germline gives CDR1 MGHRA, CDR2 YSYEKL. The CDR3 reads CASSQRLAGGTDTQYF. CDR3 sequence (DNA): TGTGCCAGCAGCCAGAGACTAGCGGGAGGCACAGATACGCAGTATTTT.

The CDR3 loop reads CASSPSLMNTEAFF. CDR3 coding DNA: TGTGCCAGCAGTCCCAGCCTCATGAACACTGAAGCTTTCTTT. The gene calls are TRBV27 and TRBJ1-1; the D is unclear. The CDR3 runs 14 residues. CDR1 MNHEY and CDR2 SMNVEV come from the germline V gene (reference sequence). Trimming shortened V by 5 bases and J by 0 bases, and 10 bases separated the two germline ends.

The chain carries TRBV25-1 and TRBJ2-5; 7 bases map to TRBD2. Germline lookup yields CDR1 MGHDK and CDR2 SYGVNS. After removal of 3 bases from V and 7 bases from J, the junction contained 14 bases not matched to a gene. The CDR3 sequence is 16 residues long. In DNA form, the CDR3 reads TGTGCCAGCAGTGAGGCAAGCGGGACGGCCAAGATGACCCAGTACTTC. Its protein is CASSEASGTAKMTQYF.

CDR3 loop: CASSQEPTRGSDEQYF. In DNA form, the CDR3 reads TGCGCCAGCAGCCAAGAGCCGACCCGCGGGAGTGACGAGCAGTACTTC. The chain links TRBV4-1 to TRBJ2-5, with 7 bases fitting TRBD2. The J call may be mistaken, given a closer DNA end match to TRBJ2-7. CDR1 and CDR2 from the germline V gene are MGHRA and YSYEKL. This CDR3 region has 16 residues.

This clonotype was recorded a few times. The rearrangement joins TRBV7-2 to TRBJ1-2; no clear D. Germline CDR1 reads SGHTA; CDR2 reads FQGNSA. This CDR3 spans 13 amino acids. The germline V and J ends were trimmed by 8 bases and 5 bases, with 15 bases remaining between them. For the CDR3, the DNA is TGTGCCAGCTGCCCCAACGCGGGTTATGGCTACACCTTC. This codes for CASCPNAGYGYTF.

The chain combines TRBV5-1 with TRBJ2-3; D gene uncertain. Trimming took off 0 bases at V and 0 bases at J, with 8 bases between the two ends. This CDR3 has 15 residues. Germline CDR1 reads SGHRS; CDR2 reads YFSETQ. CDR3 bases: TGCGCCAGCAGCTTGGCCCCGGTTAGCACAGATACGCAGTATTTT. Its protein product is CASSLAPVSTDTQYF.

The chain recombines TRBV24-1 with TRBJ2-1; 7 nucleotides match TRBD1. This CDR3 comprises 13 residues. The V gene end was trimmed by 9 bases and the J gene end by 2 bases; junction bases not matched to a gene: 3. Germline assignment: CDR1 KGHDR and CDR2 SFDVKD. CDR3 amino acids: CATGDSAYNEQFF. The CDR3 nucleotides are TGTGCCACCGGGGACAGCGCCTACAATGAGCAGTTCTTC.